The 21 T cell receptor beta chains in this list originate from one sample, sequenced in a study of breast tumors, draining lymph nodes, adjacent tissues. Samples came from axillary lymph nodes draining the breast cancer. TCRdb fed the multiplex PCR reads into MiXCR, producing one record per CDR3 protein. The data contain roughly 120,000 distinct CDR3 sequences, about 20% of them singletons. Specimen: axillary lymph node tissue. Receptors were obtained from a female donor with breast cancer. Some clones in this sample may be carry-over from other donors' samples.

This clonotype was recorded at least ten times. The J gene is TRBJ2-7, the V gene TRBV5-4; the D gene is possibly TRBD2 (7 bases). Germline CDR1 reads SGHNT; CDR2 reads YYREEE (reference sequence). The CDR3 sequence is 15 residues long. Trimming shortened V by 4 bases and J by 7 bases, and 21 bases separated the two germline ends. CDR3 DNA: TGTGCCAGCAGCACCTGGAACGGGGGGCAGGGGGAGCAGTACTTC. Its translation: CASSTWNGGQGEQYF.

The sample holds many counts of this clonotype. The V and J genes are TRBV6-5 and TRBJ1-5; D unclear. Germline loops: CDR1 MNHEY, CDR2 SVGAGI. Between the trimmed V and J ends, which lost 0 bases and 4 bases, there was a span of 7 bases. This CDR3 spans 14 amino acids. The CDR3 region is CASSYSWDNQPQHF. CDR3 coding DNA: TGTGCCAGCAGTTACTCTTGGGATAATCAGCCCCAGCATTTT.

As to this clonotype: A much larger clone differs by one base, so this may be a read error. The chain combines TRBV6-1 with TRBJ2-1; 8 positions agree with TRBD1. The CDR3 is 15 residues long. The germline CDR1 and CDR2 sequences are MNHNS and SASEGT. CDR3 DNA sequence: TGTGCCAGCACCCCGGACAGGGAGAGGTACAGTGAGCAGTTCTTC. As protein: CASTPDRERYSEQFF.

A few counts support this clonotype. The CDR3 loop reads CASRGRDTEAFF. CDR3 DNA sequence: TGCGCCAGCAGGGGCAGGGACACTGAAGCTTTCTTT. The chain employs TRBV4-1 and TRBJ1-1; D is possibly TRBD1 (5 bases). CDR1 and CDR2 from the germline V gene are MGHRA and YSYEKL. Trimming removed 6 bases from V and 3 bases from J, with 8 bases in between. This CDR3 is built from 12 residues.

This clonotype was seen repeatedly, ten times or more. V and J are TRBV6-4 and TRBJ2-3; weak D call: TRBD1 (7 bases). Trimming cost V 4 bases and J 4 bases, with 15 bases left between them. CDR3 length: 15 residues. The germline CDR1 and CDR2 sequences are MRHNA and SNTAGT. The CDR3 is CASSAQGGWSDTQYF. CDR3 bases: TGTGCCAGCAGTGCCCAGGGGGGCTGGTCAGATACGCAGTATTTT.

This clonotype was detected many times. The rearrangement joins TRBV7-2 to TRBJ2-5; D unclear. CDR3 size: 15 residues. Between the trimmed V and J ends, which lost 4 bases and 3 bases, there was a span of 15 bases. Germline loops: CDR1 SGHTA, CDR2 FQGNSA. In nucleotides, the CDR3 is TGTGCCAGCAGCTCTCTCTCGTCCACAAAAGAGACCCAGTACTTC. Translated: CASSSLSSTKETQYF.

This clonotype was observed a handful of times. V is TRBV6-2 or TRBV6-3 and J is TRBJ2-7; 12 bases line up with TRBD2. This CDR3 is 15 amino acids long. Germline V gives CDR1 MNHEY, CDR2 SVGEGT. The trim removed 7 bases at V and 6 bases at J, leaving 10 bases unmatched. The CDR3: CASNQKTSGSSEQYF. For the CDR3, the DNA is TGTGCCAGCAATCAAAAGACTAGCGGGAGTAGCGAGCAGTACTTC.

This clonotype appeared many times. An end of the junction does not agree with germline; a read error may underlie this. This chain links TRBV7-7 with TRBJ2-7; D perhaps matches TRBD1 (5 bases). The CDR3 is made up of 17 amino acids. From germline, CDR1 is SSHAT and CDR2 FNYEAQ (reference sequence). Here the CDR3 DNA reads TGTGCTAGCAGCATTCTAGGGGTATACGAAGAACCCTACGAGCAGTACTTC. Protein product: CASSILGVYEEPYEQYF.

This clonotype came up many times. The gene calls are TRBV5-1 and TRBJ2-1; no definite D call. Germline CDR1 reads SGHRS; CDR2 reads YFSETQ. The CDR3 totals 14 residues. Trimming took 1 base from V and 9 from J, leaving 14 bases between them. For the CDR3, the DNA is TGCGCCAGCAGCTTGACTCCCTCAGGCGGTGAGCAGTTCTTC. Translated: CASSLTPSGGEQFF.

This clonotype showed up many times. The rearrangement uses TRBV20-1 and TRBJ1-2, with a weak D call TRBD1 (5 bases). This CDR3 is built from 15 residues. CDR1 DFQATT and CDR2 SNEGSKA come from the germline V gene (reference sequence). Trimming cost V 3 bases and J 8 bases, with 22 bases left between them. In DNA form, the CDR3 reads TGCAGTGCTAGCCACGTCCCCCAGGGTCTCGGGGGCTACACCTTC. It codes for CSASHVPQGLGGYTF.

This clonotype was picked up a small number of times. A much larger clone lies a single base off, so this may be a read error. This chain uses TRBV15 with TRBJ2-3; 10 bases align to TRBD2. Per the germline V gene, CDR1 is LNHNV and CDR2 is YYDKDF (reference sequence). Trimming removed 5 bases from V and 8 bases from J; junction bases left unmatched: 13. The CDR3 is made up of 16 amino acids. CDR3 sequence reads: CATSGVAGGHRVTQYF. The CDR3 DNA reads TGTGCCACCAGCGGAGTAGCGGGGGGACACAGAGTTACGCAGTATTTT.

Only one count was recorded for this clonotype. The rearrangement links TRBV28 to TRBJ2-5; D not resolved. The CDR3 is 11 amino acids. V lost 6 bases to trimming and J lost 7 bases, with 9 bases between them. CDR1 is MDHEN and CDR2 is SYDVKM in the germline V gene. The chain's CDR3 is CASSFSRTQYF. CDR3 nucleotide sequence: TGTGCCAGCAGCTTCTCTCGGACCCAGTACTTC. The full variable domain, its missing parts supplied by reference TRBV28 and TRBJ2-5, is DVKVTQSSRYLVKRTGEKVFLECVQDMDHENMFWYRQDPGLGLRLIYFSYDVKMKEKGDIPEGYSVSREKKERFSLILESASTNQTSMYLCASSFSRTQYFGPGTRLLVL.

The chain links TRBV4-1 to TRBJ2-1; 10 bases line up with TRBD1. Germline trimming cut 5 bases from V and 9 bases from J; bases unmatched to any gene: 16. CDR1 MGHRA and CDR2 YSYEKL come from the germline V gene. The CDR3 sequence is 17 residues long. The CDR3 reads CASSSLGIGTGVVEQFF. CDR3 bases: TGCGCCAGCAGCTCACTGGGCATAGGGACAGGGGTGGTTGAGCAGTTCTTC.

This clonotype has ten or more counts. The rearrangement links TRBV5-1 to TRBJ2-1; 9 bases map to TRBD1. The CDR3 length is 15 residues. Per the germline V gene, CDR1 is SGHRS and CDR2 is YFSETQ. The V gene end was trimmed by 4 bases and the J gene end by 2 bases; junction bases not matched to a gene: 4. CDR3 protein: CASSAGQGAYNEQFF. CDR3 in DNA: TGCGCCAGCAGCGCGGGACAGGGAGCCTACAATGAGCAGTTCTTC.

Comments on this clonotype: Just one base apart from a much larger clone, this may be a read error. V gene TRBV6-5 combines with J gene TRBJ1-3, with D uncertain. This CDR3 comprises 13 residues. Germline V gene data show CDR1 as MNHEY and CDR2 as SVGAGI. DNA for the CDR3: TGTGCCAGCAGACCGGGGTCTGGAGACACCATATATTTT. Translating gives CASRPGSGDTIYF.

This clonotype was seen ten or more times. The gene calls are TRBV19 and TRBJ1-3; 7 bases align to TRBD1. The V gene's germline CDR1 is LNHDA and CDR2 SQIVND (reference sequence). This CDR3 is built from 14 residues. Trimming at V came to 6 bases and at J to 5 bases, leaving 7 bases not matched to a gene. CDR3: CASSEQGRRNTIYF. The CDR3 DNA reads TGTGCCAGTAGCGAACAGGGGAGAAGAAACACCATATATTTT. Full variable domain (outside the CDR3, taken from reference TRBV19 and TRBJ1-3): DGGITQSPKYLFRKEGQNVTLSCEQNLNHDAMYWYRQDPGQGLRLIYYSQIVNDFQKGDIAEGYSVSREKKESFPLTVTSAQKNPTAFYLCASSEQGRRNTIYFGEGSWLTVV.

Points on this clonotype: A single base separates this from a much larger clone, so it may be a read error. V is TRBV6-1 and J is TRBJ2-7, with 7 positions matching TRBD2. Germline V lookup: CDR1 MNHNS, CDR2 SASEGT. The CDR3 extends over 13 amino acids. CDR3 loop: CASRSSGNYERYF. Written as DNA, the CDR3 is TGTGCCAGCAGGTCTAGCGGCAACTACGAGCGGTACTTC.

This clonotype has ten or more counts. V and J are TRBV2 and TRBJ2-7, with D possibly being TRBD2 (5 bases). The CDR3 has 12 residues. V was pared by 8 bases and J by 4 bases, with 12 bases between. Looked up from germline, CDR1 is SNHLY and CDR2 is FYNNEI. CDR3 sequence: CASGRTGYEQYF. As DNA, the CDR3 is TGTGCCAGCGGCCGGACTGGATACGAGCAGTACTTC.

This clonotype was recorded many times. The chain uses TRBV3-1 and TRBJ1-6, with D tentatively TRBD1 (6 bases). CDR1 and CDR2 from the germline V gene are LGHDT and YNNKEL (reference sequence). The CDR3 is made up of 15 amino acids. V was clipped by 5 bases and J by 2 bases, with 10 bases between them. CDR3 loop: CASSARDTYNSPLHF. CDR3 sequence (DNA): TGTGCCAGCAGCGCCCGGGACACCTATAATTCACCCCTCCACTTT.

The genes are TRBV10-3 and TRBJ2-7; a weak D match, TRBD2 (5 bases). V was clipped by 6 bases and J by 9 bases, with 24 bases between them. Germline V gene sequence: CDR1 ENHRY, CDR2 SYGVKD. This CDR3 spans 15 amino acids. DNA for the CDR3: TGTGCCATCAGGCCCGATCTAGCAGGAGTTGAGGGGCAGTACTTC. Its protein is CAIRPDLAGVEGQYF.

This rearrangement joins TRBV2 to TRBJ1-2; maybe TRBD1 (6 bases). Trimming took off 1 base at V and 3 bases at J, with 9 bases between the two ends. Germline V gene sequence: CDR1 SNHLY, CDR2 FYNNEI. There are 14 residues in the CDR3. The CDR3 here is CASSEVTGYYGYTF. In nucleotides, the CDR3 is TGTGCCAGCAGTGAAGTGACAGGCTACTATGGCTACACCTTC.